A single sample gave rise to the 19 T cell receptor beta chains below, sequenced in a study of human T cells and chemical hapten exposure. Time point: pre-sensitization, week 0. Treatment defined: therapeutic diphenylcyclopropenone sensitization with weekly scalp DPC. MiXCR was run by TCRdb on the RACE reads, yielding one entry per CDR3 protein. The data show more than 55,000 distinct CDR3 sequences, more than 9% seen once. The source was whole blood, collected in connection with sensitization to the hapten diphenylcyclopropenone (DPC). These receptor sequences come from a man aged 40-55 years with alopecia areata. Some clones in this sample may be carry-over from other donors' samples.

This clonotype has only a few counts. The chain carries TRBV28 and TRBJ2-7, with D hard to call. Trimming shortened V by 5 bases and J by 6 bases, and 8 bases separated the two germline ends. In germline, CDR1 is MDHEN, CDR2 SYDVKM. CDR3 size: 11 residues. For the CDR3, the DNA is TGTGCCAGCAGTCCTCACTCCGAGCAGTACTTC. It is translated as CASSPHSEQYF.

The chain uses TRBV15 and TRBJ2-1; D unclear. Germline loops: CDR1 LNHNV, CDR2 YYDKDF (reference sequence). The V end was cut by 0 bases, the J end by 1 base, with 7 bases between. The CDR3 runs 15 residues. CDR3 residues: CATSRERLSYNEQFF. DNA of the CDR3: TGTGCCACCAGCAGAGAGAGGCTTTCCTACAATGAGCAGTTCTTC.

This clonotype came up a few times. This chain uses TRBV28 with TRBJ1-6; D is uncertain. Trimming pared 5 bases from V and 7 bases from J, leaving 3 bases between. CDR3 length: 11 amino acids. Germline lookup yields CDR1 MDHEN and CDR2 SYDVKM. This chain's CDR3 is CASSTNSPLHF. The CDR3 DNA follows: TGTGCCAGCAGTACAAATTCACCCCTCCACTTT.

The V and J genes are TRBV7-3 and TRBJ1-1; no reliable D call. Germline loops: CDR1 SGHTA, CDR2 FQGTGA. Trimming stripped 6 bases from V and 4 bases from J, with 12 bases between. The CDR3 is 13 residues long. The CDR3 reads CASRRWEGTEAFF. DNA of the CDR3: TGTGCCAGCAGGCGGTGGGAAGGCACTGAAGCTTTCTTT.

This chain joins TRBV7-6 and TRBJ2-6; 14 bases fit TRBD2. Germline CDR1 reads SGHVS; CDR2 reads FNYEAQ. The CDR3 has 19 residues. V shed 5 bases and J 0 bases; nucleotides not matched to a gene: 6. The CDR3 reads CASSEGLAGVYSGANVLTF. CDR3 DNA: TGTGCCAGCAGCGAGGGACTAGCGGGAGTCTACTCTGGGGCCAACGTCCTGACTTTC.

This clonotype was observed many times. CDR3 in amino acids: CAISDQINTEAFF. CDR3 nucleotides: TGTGCCATCAGTGATCAAATTAACACTGAAGCTTTCTTT. The V call is TRBV10-3, the J call TRBJ1-1; D gene unclear. V was clipped by 3 bases and J by 2 bases, with 7 bases between them. The CDR3 loop spans 13 amino acids. Germline V gives CDR1 ENHRY, CDR2 SYGVKD.

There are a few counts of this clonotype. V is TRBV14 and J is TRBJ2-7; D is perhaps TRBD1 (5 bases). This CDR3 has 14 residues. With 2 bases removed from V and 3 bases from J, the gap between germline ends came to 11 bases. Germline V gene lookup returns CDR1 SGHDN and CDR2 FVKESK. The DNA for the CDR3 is TGTGCCAGCAGCCAATGGCAGGGCTACTACGAGCAGTACTTC. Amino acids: CASSQWQGYYEQYF.

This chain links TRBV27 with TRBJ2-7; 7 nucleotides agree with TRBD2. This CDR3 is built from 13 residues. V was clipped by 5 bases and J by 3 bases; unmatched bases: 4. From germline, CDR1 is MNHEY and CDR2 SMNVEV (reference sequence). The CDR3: CASSRGLGYEQYF. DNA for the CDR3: TGTGCCAGCAGTAGAGGACTAGGCTACGAGCAGTACTTC.

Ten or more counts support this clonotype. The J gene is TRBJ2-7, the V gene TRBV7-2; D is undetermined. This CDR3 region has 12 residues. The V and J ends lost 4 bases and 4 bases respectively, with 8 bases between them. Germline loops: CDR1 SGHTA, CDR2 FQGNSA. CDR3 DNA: TGTGCCAGCAGCTCCCAGATATACGAGCAGTACTTC. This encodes CASSSQIYEQYF.

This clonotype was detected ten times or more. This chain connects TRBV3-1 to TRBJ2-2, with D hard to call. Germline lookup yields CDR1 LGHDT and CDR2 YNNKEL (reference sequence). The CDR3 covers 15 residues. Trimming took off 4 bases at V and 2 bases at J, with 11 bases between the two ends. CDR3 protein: CASSPLAINTGELFF. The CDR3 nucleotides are TGTGCCAGCAGCCCCCTGGCGATTAACACCGGGGAGCTGTTTTTT.

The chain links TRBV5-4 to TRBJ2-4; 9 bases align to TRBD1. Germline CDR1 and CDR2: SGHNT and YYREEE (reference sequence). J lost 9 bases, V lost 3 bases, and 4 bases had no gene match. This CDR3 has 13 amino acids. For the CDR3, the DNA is TGTGCCAGCAGCTACAGGGGGCAGGTCATTCAGTACTTC. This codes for CASSYRGQVIQYF.

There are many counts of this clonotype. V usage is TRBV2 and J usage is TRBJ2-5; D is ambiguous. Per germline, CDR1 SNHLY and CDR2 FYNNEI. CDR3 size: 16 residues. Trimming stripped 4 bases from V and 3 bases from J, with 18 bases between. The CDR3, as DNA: TGTGCCAGCAGTGTAGGTATTATTACAACTGAAGAGACCCAGTACTTC. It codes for CASSVGIITTEETQYF.

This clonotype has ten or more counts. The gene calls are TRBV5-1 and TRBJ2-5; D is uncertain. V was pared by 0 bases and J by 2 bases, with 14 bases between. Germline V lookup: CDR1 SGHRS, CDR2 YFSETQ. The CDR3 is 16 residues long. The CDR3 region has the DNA TGCGCCAGCAGCTTGGAGGCAGCACTGGGGCAAGAGACCCAGTACTTC. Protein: CASSLEAALGQETQYF. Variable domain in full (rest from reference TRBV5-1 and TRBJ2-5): KAGVTQTPRYLIKTRGQQVTLSCSPISGHRSVSWYQQTPGQGLQFLFEYFSETQRNKGNFPGRFSGRQFSNSRSEMNVSTLELGDSALYLCASSLEAALGQETQYFGPGTRLLVL.

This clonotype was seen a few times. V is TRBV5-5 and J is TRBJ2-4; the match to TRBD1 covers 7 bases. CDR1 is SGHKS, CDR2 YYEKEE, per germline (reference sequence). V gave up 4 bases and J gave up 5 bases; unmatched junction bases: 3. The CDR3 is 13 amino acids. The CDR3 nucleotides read TGTGCCAGCAGCCGAGGGACAGAAAACATTCAGTACTTC. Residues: CASSRGTENIQYF. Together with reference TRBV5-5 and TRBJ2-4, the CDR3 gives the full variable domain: DAGVTQSPTHLIKTRGQQVTLRCSPISGHKSVSWYQQVLGQGPQFIFQYYEKEERGRGNFPDRFSARQFPNYSSELNVNALLLGDSALYLCASSRGTENIQYFGAGTRLSVL.

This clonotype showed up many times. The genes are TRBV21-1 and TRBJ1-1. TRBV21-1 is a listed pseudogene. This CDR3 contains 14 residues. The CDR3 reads CASRLLNQNTEAFF. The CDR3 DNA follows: TGTGCCAGCCGCCTGCTCAATCAGAACACTGAAGCTTTCTTT.

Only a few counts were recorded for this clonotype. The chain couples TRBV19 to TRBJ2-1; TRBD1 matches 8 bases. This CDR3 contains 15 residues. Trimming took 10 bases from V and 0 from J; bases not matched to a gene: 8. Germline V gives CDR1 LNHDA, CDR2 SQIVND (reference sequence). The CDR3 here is CATSDRASSYNEQFF. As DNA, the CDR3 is TGTGCCACCTCGGACAGGGCTAGCTCCTACAATGAGCAGTTCTTC.

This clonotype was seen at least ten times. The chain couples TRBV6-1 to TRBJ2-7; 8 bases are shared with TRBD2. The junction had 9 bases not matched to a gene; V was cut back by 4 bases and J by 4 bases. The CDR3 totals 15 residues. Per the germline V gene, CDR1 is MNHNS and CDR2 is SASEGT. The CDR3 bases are TGTGCCAGCAGTGCCTCCGGGACTAGTCATTACGAGCAGTACTTC. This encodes CASSASGTSHYEQYF.

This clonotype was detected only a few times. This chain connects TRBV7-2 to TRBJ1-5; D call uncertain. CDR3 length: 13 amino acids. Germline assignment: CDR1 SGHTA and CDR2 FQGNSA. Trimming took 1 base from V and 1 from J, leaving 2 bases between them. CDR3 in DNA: TGTGCCAGCAGCTTAGACAGCAATCAGCCCCAGCATTTT. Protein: CASSLDSNQPQHF.

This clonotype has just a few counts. For the CDR3, the DNA is TGTGCCAGCAGTTTTGGGACTAGCGGGAACAATGAGCAGTTCTTC. It translates to CASSFGTSGNNEQFF. The J gene is TRBJ2-1, the V gene TRBV6-6, with 13 bases that match TRBD2. Per germline, CDR1 MNHNY and CDR2 SVGAGI (reference sequence). The ends lost 4 bases at V and 5 bases at J; junction bases unmatched: 2. The CDR3 has 15 amino acids.